Presented here are 25 T cell receptor beta chains from one specimen sequenced in a study of T cells in Graves' hyperthyroidism and ophthalmopathy. The source material, RNA transcripts, was used to amplify TCR beta CDR3 regions. First-round RT-PCR targeting the TCR CDR3 was performed with the HTBI primer set. One entry per CDR3 protein results from TCRdb running MiXCR on the multiplex PCR reads. Of around 340,000 distinct CDR3 sequences listed, approximately 17% are singletons. Source material: blood. The receptors were gathered from a woman in her twenties or thirties with Graves' hyperthyroidism that later progressed to Graves' ophthalmopathy.

This clonotype was seen many times. This chain uses TRBV29-1 with TRBJ1-2; 7 bases are shared with TRBD1. With 3 bases clipped from V and 2 bases from J, the junction kept 12 bases outside the gene matches. The germline V gene has CDR1 SQVTM and CDR2 ANQGSEA. The CDR3 extends over 16 amino acids. CDR3 coding DNA: TGCAGCGTTGAGGGACAGACTAGAGCGGGGAACTATGGCTACACCTTC. It translates to CSVEGQTRAGNYGYTF.

This clonotype was seen many times. The chain recombines TRBV12-3 or TRBV12-4 with TRBJ2-3, with 9 bases that match TRBD1. The CDR3 runs to 14 residues. The V and J ends lost 6 bases and 4 bases, in that order; junction bases with no gene match: 5. This CDR3 is CASRDRGGADTQYF. CDR3 sequence (DNA): TGTGCCAGCAGGGACAGGGGAGGTGCAGATACGCAGTATTTT.

This clonotype appeared many times. V gene TRBV6-1 combines with J gene TRBJ2-7; tentatively, D is TRBD2 (7 bases). V was trimmed by 6 bases and J by 0 bases, leaving 12 bases between them. CDR1 is MNHNS and CDR2 is SASEGT in the germline V gene. This CDR3 has 14 residues. CDR3 nucleotide sequence: TGTGCCAGCAGCCAAGGGGGGGCCTCCTACGAGCAGTACTTC. Translated: CASSQGGASYEQYF.

This chain links TRBV20-1 with TRBJ1-2; no clear D. CDR3 length: 13 amino acids. CDR1 DFQATT and CDR2 SNEGSKA come from the germline V gene (reference sequence). Trimming took 7 bases from V and 8 from J, leaving 20 bases between them. CDR3 sequence: CSGSSVEDGGYTF. For the CDR3, the DNA is TGCAGTGGCAGCTCTGTGGAGGATGGAGGCTACACCTTC.

This clonotype was picked up many times. One junction end does not reproduce the germline sequence, and a read error may be involved. The J gene is TRBJ1-4, the V gene TRBV20-1; D may be TRBD1 (5 bases). This CDR3 contains 14 residues. Germline lookup yields CDR1 DFQATT and CDR2 SNEGSKA (reference sequence). The CDR3 loop is CSASSGAGSEKLVF. The DNA for the CDR3 is TGCAGTGCTAGTTCTGGGGCCGGGAGTGAAAAACTGGTTTTT.

With regard to this clonotype: The junction departs from the called germline gene at one end, perhaps through a read error. The V call is TRBV20-1, the J call TRBJ2-5; D might be TRBD2 (5 bases). The length of the CDR3 is 14 residues. Germline V CDR1 and CDR2: DFQATT, SNEGSKA (reference sequence). CDR3 sequence (DNA): TGCAGTGCTAGCTACAGCCCGCGGGTTGAGACCCGGTACTTC. Protein: CSASYSPRVETRYF.

This clonotype was seen only a few times. The CDR3 here is CASSSRQDPWETQYF. CDR3 nucleotides: TGTGCCAGCAGCAGCCGACAGGACCCTTGGGAGACCCAGTACTTC. The genes are TRBV5-5 and TRBJ2-5, with TRBD1 as a possible D gene (6 bases). The length of the CDR3 is 15 residues. V was shortened by 4 bases and J by 5 bases, with 18 bases between the two germline ends. Germline CDR1 is SGHKS and CDR2 is YYEKEE (reference sequence).

The table lists this clonotype with a few counts. The rearrangement joins TRBV11-2 to TRBJ2-3; 13 bases map to TRBD2. V lost 6 bases and J lost 6; bases outside the gene matches: 9. The CDR3 has 16 amino acids. Germline assignment: CDR1 SGHAT and CDR2 FQNNGV. DNA for the CDR3: TGTGCCAGCAGTCGCGGACTAGCGGGAGTGGGGGATACGCAGTATTTT. This encodes CASSRGLAGVGDTQYF.

The sample holds a few counts of this clonotype. This chain links TRBV5-1 with TRBJ2-2; 9 nucleotides match TRBD2. Germline CDR1 is SGHRS and CDR2 is YFSETQ. V was pared by 0 bases and J by 5 bases, with 8 bases of the junction left unmatched. The CDR3 sequence is 17 residues long. In DNA, the CDR3 is TGCGCCAGCAGCTTGGATGACGGGACTAGCTATACCGGGGAGCTGTTTTTT. It is translated as CASSLDDGTSYTGELFF.

This clonotype came up many times. This chain uses TRBV10-3 with TRBJ1-2, with TRBD1 as a possible D gene (6 bases). The CDR3 length is 11 residues. Germline CDR1 is ENHRY and CDR2 is SYGVKD. The V end lost 10 bases, the J end lost 4 bases, and 10 bases lay between the germline ends. The CDR3 DNA reads as TGTGCCACGCGGACAGCCTATGGCTACACCTTC. Translating gives CATRTAYGYTF.

This clonotype was recorded a few times. The rearrangement uses TRBV11-2 and TRBJ2-1; possible D gene TRBD2, 5 bases. The CDR3 spans 13 residues. V lost 3 bases, J lost 5 bases, and 8 bases lay in between. Germline lookup yields CDR1 SGHAT and CDR2 FQNNGV. CDR3 bases: TGTGCCAGCAGCTTCGACGGGGACAATGAGCAGTTCTTC. It codes for CASSFDGDNEQFF.

This clonotype was picked up many times. This chain uses TRBV7-2 with TRBJ1-2; perhaps TRBD1 as D (6 bases). Germline lookup yields CDR1 SGHTA and CDR2 FQGNSA. This CDR3 region has 17 residues. The V and J ends lost 4 bases and 4 bases respectively, with 22 bases between them. CDR3 DNA: TGTGCCAGCAGCTGGAGGGGGACCACAGGGTCTGGCTATGGCTACACCTTC. Protein product: CASSWRGTTGSGYGYTF.

The CDR3 bases are TGTGCCAGCAGCTTAGCAAGCACCGGGGAGCTGTTTTTT. This encodes CASSLASTGELFF. The chain joins TRBV7-2 to TRBJ2-2, with no clear D. V lost 0 bases to trimming and J lost 4 bases, with 3 bases between them. CDR3 length: 13 amino acids. Germline lookup yields CDR1 SGHTA and CDR2 FQGNSA.

This clonotype was observed many times. The rearrangement uses TRBV19 and TRBJ2-2; D remains unclear. The CDR3 runs 15 residues. In germline, CDR1 is LNHDA, CDR2 SQIVND (reference sequence). Between the trimmed V and J ends, which lost 7 bases and 4 bases, there was a span of 16 bases. CDR3 sequence reads: CASTEERAVTGELFF. The CDR3 DNA follows: TGTGCCAGTACCGAGGAAAGGGCCGTCACCGGGGAGCTGTTTTTT.

The J gene is TRBJ2-7, the V gene TRBV12-3 or TRBV12-4, with 10 bases matching TRBD1. The length of the CDR3 is 14 residues. With V trimmed by 5 bases and J by 6 bases, 7 bases remained unmatched. The CDR3 here is CASSAQGQGTEQYV. CDR3 nucleotides: TGTGCCAGCAGTGCGCAGGGACAGGGGACCGAGCAGTACGTC.

This chain uses TRBV5-1 with TRBJ1-5; tentatively, D is TRBD1 (5 bases). CDR1 is SGHRS, CDR2 YFSETQ, per germline. The V end lost 2 bases, the J end lost 1 base, and 10 bases lay between the germline ends. The CDR3 contains 15 residues. For the CDR3, the DNA is TGCGCCAGCAGCTTTGGGGGATCCAGCAATCAGCCCCAGCATTTT. Translated, it gives CASSFGGSSNQPQHF.

This clonotype showed up just a few times. This chain joins TRBV7-9 and TRBJ2-7; 9 nucleotides match TRBD1. Per germline, CDR1 SEHNR and CDR2 FQNEAQ (reference sequence). This CDR3 comprises 15 residues. J lost 7 bases, V lost 4 bases, and 11 bases had no gene match. The CDR3, as DNA: TGTGCCAGCAGCTCTCCGACAGGGGGATCGTGGGAGCAGTACTTC. It specifies CASSSPTGGSWEQYF.

This clonotype came up many times. V usage is TRBV20-1 and J usage is TRBJ2-1; no firm D call. In germline, CDR1 is DFQATT, CDR2 SNEGSKA (reference sequence). The CDR3 is 16 amino acids. Trimming shortened V by 3 bases and J by 4 bases, and 19 bases separated the two germline ends. CDR3 sequence: CSASGPEVARYNEQFF. The CDR3 nucleotides read TGCAGTGCTAGCGGTCCTGAGGTAGCAAGATACAATGAGCAGTTCTTC.

V gene TRBV27 combines with J gene TRBJ2-3; D might be TRBD1 or TRBD2, each matching 5 bases. Germline-derived CDR1 and CDR2 are MNHEY and SMNVEV (reference sequence). This CDR3 is 15 amino acids long. V dropped 6 bases and J dropped 2 bases, with 15 bases sitting between them. The CDR3 DNA reads as TGTGCCAGCAGCTTCGACAGAGGGCTCACAGATACGCAGTATTTT. Its protein is CASSFDRGLTDTQYF.

This clonotype has a count of ten or more. This chain joins TRBV30 and TRBJ2-1; tentatively, D is TRBD1 (6 bases). Trimming removed 7 bases at V and 0 bases at J, with 10 bases between. CDR3 length: 13 residues. CDR1 and CDR2 from the germline V gene are GTSNPN and SVGIG (reference sequence). CDR3 loop: CASDRSSYNEQFF. The CDR3 nucleotides read TGTGCCTCCGACAGGAGCTCCTACAATGAGCAGTTCTTC.

This clonotype showed up many times. The chain uses TRBV6-1 and TRBJ1-1; 11 bases align to TRBD1. The CDR3 has 14 residues. Germline V gene sequence: CDR1 MNHNS, CDR2 SASEGT. Germline trimming cut 4 bases from V and 7 bases from J; bases unmatched to any gene: 5. DNA for the CDR3: TGTGCCAGCAGTGTCCGGGACAGGGGGTTTGAAGCTTTCTTT. Its translation is CASSVRDRGFEAFF.

For this clonotype: This may be a read error: a much more frequent sequence differs by one nucleotide. CDR3 amino acids: CASSPVAEDRTDTQYF. CDR3 DNA: TGTGCCAGCAGCCCCGTAGCGGAAGATCGGACAGATACGCAGTATTTT. The chain links TRBV7-9 to TRBJ2-3; possibly TRBD2 for D (6 bases). CDR3 size: 16 residues. V lost 5 bases and J 3 bases, leaving 18 bases between the germline ends. From germline, CDR1 is SEHNR and CDR2 FQNEAQ (reference sequence).

This clonotype was counted many times. This rearrangement joins TRBV6-1 to TRBJ1-5; D remains unclear. V shed 5 bases and J shed 2 bases, with 13 bases lying between them. CDR3 length equals 15 residues. Per the germline V gene, CDR1 is MNHNS and CDR2 is SASEGT. CDR3 sequence (DNA): TGTGCCAGCAGTTACGCGGATAATGGCAATCAGCCCCAGCATTTT. This codes for CASSYADNGNQPQHF.

This clonotype has ten or more counts. The rearrangement joins TRBV5-1 to TRBJ1-4; TRBD1 matches 9 bases. Trimming took 4 bases from V and 8 from J; bases not matched to a gene: 3. The CDR3 contains 13 residues. The germline CDR1 and CDR2 sequences are SGHRS and YFSETQ. Here the CDR3 reads CASSQGQGEKLFF. Here the CDR3 DNA reads TGCGCCAGCAGCCAGGGACAGGGAGAAAAACTGTTTTTT. The full variable domain, completed using reference TRBV5-1 and TRBJ1-4, is KAGVTQTPRYLIKTRGQQVTLSCSPISGHRSVSWYQQTPGQGLQFLFEYFSETQRNKGNFPGRFSGRQFSNSRSEMNVSTLELGDSALYLCASSQGQGEKLFFGSGTQLSVL.

The rearrangement uses TRBV14 and TRBJ1-6, with a weak D call TRBD1 (5 bases). In germline, CDR1 is SGHDN, CDR2 FVKESK. V lost 0 bases and J 2 bases, leaving 11 bases between the germline ends. The CDR3 extends over 17 amino acids. CDR3 in amino acids: CASSQEHPGAYNSPLHF. In nucleotides, the CDR3 is TGTGCCAGCAGCCAAGAGCATCCGGGGGCCTATAATTCACCCCTCCACTTT.